The next 8 T cell receptor beta chains were all read from a single sample in a study of T-cell reconstitution after alpha-beta-depleted transplantation in children. Unique molecular identifiers were used to barcode this TCRbeta library. TCRdb re-called the PCR reads with MiXCR, one entry per CDR3 protein. This sample has 250,000 to 400,000 distinct CDR3 sequences, with around 25% found just once. The sequencing used PBMCs, mostly from graft donor cells, collected 180 days after TCRalphabeta/CD19-depleted stem cell transplant. All receptors derive from a male patient aged 5 to 17 who had a stem cell transplant for acute lymphoblastic leukemia, so the T cells may come from the graft donor.

As to this clonotype: A much larger clonotype is one base distant, so this may be a read error. J is TRBJ2-7 and V is TRBV5-5, with D perhaps matching TRBD1 or TRBD2 (5 bases each). V was pared by 0 bases and J by 5 bases, with 21 bases between. The CDR3 has 17 amino acids. Germline V lookup: CDR1 SGHKS, CDR2 YYEKEE (reference sequence). CDR3 coding DNA: TGTGCCAGCAGCTTGGACGGGGCGGTGTTGATTGAGAACGAGCAGTACTTC. This codes for CASSLDGAVLIENEQYF.

The sample holds a few counts of this clonotype. V usage is TRBV10-3 and J usage is TRBJ2-7, with 8 bases matching TRBD1. In germline, CDR1 is ENHRY, CDR2 SYGVKD. Trimming removed 5 bases from V and 2 bases from J; junction bases left unmatched: 5. The length of the CDR3 is 14 residues. The CDR3 DNA reads TGTGCCATCAGTTACCGGGACAGGCCCTACGAGCAGTACTTC. Translated, it gives CAISYRDRPYEQYF.

Of note for this clonotype: The junction and the germline gene differ at one end; a read error may be behind it. The gene calls are TRBV10-3 and TRBJ1-4; no reliable D call. This CDR3 region has 12 residues. The germline CDR1 and CDR2 sequences are ENHRY and SYGVKD. The CDR3 protein is CASSSYGEKLFF. The CDR3 DNA reads TGTGCCAGCAGTTCCTATGGTGAAAAACTGTTTTTT.

The J gene is TRBJ2-1, the V gene TRBV19, with 8 bases matching TRBD2. CDR1 is LNHDA, CDR2 SQIVND, per germline (reference sequence). V was clipped by 5 bases and J by 6 bases; unmatched bases: 9. The CDR3 sequence is 15 residues long. The chain's CDR3 is CASSFPGLGSNEQFF. In DNA, the CDR3 is TGTGCCAGTAGTTTCCCGGGACTAGGATCCAATGAGCAGTTCTTC.

The genes are TRBV7-7 and TRBJ2-6, with 7 bases aligning to TRBD2. The CDR3 extends over 16 amino acids. Per the germline V gene, CDR1 is SSHAT and CDR2 is FNYEAQ (reference sequence). V lost 6 bases to trimming and J lost 2 bases; unmatched junction nucleotides: 7. The CDR3 sequence: CASRRDYFTGANVLTF. The CDR3 DNA reads TGTGCCAGCAGGCGGGACTATTTTACTGGGGCCAACGTCCTGACTTTC.

This clonotype was seen only a few times. V and J are TRBV20-1 and TRBJ2-3; 8 bases line up with TRBD2. The germline CDR1 and CDR2 sequences are DFQATT and SNEGSKA (reference sequence). V gave up 5 bases and J gave up 2 bases; unmatched junction bases: 9. The CDR3 totals 15 residues. The CDR3 sequence is CSAPLGGLDTDTQYF. The CDR3 region has the DNA TGCAGTGCTCCCTTAGGGGGACTAGACACAGATACGCAGTATTTT.

This clonotype was seen only a few times. V usage is TRBV25-1 and J usage is TRBJ2-7; the D gene could be TRBD1 or TRBD2 (5 bases each). The V end was cut by 4 bases, the J end by 3 bases, with 13 bases between. CDR3 size: 14 residues. From germline, CDR1 is MGHDK and CDR2 SYGVNS. CDR3 loop: CASSGMGTIYEQYF. CDR3 coding DNA: TGTGCCAGCAGTGGTATGGGGACCATCTACGAGCAGTACTTC.

This clonotype was found a few times. In DNA form, the CDR3 reads TGCGCCAGCAGCGTTGACAGGGGCGCCGGGGAGCTGTTTTTT. Translated, it gives CASSVDRGAGELFF. The chain has TRBV5-1 and TRBJ2-2, with TRBD1 matching 8 bases. CDR1 SGHRS and CDR2 YFSETQ come from the germline V gene. With V trimmed by 4 bases and J by 6 bases, 5 bases remained unmatched. This CDR3 has 14 residues. The full variable domain, rest sourced from reference TRBV5-1 and TRBJ2-2, is KAGVTQTPRYLIKTRGQQVTLSCSPISGHRSVSWYQQTPGQGLQFLFEYFSETQRNKGNFPGRFSGRQFSNSRSEMNVSTLELGDSALYLCASSVDRGAGELFFGEGSRLTVL.